Below are 8 T cell receptor beta chains sequenced from a single sample in a study of OX40 agonist ivuxolimab in advanced cancers. The method was immunoSEQ multiplex PCR; TCRdb's version includes in-frame clones alone and lacks a portion of them. The sample consists of around 140,000 clones, roughly 91% of them appearing once. Specimen: CD4+ or CD8+ T cells sorted from blood, collected in a trial of the OX40 agonist ivuxolimab. These receptor sequences come from an adult with an advanced solid tumor such as melanoma, head and neck, liver or kidney cancer.

For this clone: Other DNA sequences within the sample encode an identical CDR3. The chain has TRBV9 and TRBJ2-5; D might be TRBD2 (6 bases). Between the trimmed V and J ends, which lost 2 bases and 2 bases, there was a span of 7 bases. Germline assignment: CDR1 SGDLS and CDR2 YYNGEE. This CDR3 is 13 amino acids long. The CDR3 protein is CASSVAGQETQYF. CDR3 nucleotides: TGTGCCAGCAGCGTCGCGGGGCAAGAGACCCAGTACTTC.

This rearrangement joins TRBV19 to TRBJ2-5, with 10 bases fitting TRBD1. Trimming cost V 4 bases and J 5 bases; bases outside gene matches: 10. Germline loops: CDR1 LNHDA, CDR2 SQIVND (reference sequence). The CDR3 consists of 16 residues. This CDR3 is CASSTTRQGAGETQYF. CDR3 nucleotide sequence: TGTGCCAGTAGTACCACCCGACAGGGGGCAGGGGAGACCCAGTACTTC.

The chain recombines TRBV7-2 with TRBJ1-3; no reliable D call. The germline gives CDR1 SGHTA, CDR2 FQGNSA. V lost 1 base and J 0 bases, leaving 10 bases between the germline ends. The CDR3 consists of 16 residues. This chain's CDR3 is CASSLESQVSGNTIYF. The CDR3 DNA follows: TGTGCCAGCAGCTTAGAATCTCAGGTCTCTGGAAACACCATATATTTT. The variable domain in full, completed from reference TRBV7-2 and TRBJ1-3, reads GAGVSQSPSNKVTEKGKDVELRCDPISGHTALYWYRQSLGQGLEFLIYFQGNSAPDKSGLPSDRFSAERTGGSVSTLTIQRTQQEDSAVYLCASSLESQVSGNTIYFGEGSWLTVV.

This clone was seen just once. The chain recombines TRBV11-2 with TRBJ1-2; 8 bases map to TRBD1. Trimming removed 4 bases from V and 6 bases from J; junction bases left unmatched: 1. CDR1 is SGHAT and CDR2 is FQNNGV in the germline V gene. This CDR3 is built from 12 residues. Written as DNA, the CDR3 is TGTGCCAGCAGCTCGGGACAGGATGGCTACACCTTC. Its protein product is CASSSGQDGYTF.

V and J are TRBV7-2 and TRBJ2-1; D is uncertain. The ends were cut back, 5 bases at V and 0 bases at J, with 11 bases in the middle. This CDR3 has 15 amino acids. Germline-derived CDR1 and CDR2 are SGHTA and FQGNSA. In DNA, the CDR3 is TGTGCCAGCAGCCCAACACCGGACTCCTACAATGAGCAGTTCTTC. It specifies CASSPTPDSYNEQFF. The full variable domain, in which reference TRBV7-2 and TRBJ2-1 provide the parts outside the CDR3, is GAGVSQSPSNKVTEKGKDVELRCDPISGHTALYWYRQSLGQGLEFLIYFQGNSAPDKSGLPSDRFSAERTGGSVSTLTIQRTQQEDSAVYLCASSPTPDSYNEQFFGPGTRLTVL.

The chain combines TRBV6-6 with TRBJ1-2; TRBD1 agrees at 7 bases. This CDR3 comprises 16 residues. Looked up from germline, CDR1 is MNHNY and CDR2 is SVGAGI (reference sequence). V trimming: 7 bases; J trimming: 4 bases; junction bases outside the gene matches: 15. CDR3 residues: CASTPRQGVILYGYTF. The CDR3 DNA follows: TGTGCCAGCACACCGAGGCAGGGGGTCATCCTCTATGGCTACACCTTC.

The rearrangement joins TRBV6-5 to TRBJ1-1; D possibly corresponds to TRBD1 (5 bases). The CDR3 spans 14 residues. Germline V gene lookup returns CDR1 MNHEY and CDR2 SVGAGI. The germline V and J ends were trimmed by 7 bases and 3 bases, with 15 bases remaining between them. In nucleotides, the CDR3 is TGTGCCAGCACTAATCAGGGAGGGTACACTGAAGCTTTCTTT. Translating gives CASTNQGGYTEAFF.

The genes are TRBV7-2 and TRBJ1-2, with 12 nucleotides matching TRBD1. This CDR3 is built from 16 residues. V was pared by 5 bases and J by 8 bases, with 12 bases of the junction left unmatched. Per germline, CDR1 SGHTA and CDR2 FQGNSA. CDR3 DNA sequence: TGTGCCAGCAGCCCCCAGGGGACAGGGGGCGCGTTAGGCTACACCTTC. This translates into CASSPQGTGGALGYTF.